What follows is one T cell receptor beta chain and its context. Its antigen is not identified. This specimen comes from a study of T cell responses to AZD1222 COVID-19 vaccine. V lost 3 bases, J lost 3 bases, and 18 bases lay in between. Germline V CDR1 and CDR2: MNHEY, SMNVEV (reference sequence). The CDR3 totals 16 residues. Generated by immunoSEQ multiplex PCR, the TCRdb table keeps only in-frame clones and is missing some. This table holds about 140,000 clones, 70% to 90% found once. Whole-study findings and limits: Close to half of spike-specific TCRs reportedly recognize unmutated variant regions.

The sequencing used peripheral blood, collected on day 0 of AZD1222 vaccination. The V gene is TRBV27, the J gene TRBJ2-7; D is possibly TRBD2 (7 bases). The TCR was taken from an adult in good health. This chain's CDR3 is CASSLLGVGGGYEQYF. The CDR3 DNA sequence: TGTGCCAGCAGTTTGTTGGGGGTAGGGGGGGGCTACGAGCAGTACTTC.